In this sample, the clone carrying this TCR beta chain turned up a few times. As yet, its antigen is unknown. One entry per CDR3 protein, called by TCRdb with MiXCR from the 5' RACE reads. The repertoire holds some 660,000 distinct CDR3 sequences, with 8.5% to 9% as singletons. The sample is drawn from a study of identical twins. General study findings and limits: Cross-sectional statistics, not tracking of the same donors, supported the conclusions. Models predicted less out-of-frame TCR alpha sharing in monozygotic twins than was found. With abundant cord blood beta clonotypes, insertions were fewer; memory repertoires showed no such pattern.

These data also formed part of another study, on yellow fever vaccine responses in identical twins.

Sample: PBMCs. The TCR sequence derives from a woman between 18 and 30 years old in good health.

DNA for the CDR3: TGTGCCAGCAGTTCTCTCACTAACCCAGGGACCTTTAATGAAAAACTGTTTTTT. This gives the protein CASSSLTNPGTFNEKLFF. The chain is built from TRBV6-5 and TRBJ1-4; perhaps TRBD1 as D (5 bases). The CDR3 totals 18 residues. Trimming removed 4 bases from V and 4 bases from J, with 22 bases in between. Looked up from germline, CDR1 is MNHEY and CDR2 is SVGAGI.